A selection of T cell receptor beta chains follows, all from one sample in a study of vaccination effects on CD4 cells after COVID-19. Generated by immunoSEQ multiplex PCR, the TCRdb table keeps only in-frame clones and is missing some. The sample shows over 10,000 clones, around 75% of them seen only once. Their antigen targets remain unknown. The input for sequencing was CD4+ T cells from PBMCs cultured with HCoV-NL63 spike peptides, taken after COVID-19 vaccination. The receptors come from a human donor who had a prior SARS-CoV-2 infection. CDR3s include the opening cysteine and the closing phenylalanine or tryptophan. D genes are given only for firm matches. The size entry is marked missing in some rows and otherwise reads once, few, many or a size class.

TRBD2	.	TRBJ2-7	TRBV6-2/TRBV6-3	TGTGCCAGCAGTTACCCCAATAGCGGGATCTCCTACGAGCAGTACTTC	CASSYPNSGISYEQYF
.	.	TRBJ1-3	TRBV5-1	TGCGCCAGCAGCCCCGAGGGCTCTGGAAACACCATATATTTT	CASSPEGSGNTIYF
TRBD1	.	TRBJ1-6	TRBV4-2	TGTGCCAGCAGCCAAGACCCCGGGACAGGGCATTCACCCCTCCACTTT	CASSQDPGTGHSPLHF
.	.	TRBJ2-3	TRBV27	TGTGCCAGCAGTTTTCGGGGCACAGATACGCAGTATTTT	CASSFRGTDTQYF
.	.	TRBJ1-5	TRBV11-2	TGTGCCAGCAGCTTAGAGGGTCAGCCCCAGCATTTT	CASSLEGQPQHF
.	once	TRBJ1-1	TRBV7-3	TGTGCCAGCAGCCCAGGGATGGGGGGTACCACTGAAGCTTTCTTT	CASSPGMGGTTEAFF
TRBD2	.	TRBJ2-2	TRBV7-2	TGTGCCAGCAGCCAACTAGCGAGCACCGGGGAGCTGTTTTTT	CASSQLASTGELFF
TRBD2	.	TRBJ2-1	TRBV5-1	TGCGCCAGCAGCTTTACTAGCGGGCATCCTTTCTACAATGAGCAGTTCTTC	CASSFTSGHPFYNEQFF
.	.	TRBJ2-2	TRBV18	TGTGCCAGCTCACGACCGGGACCTAACACCGGGGAGCTGTTTTTT	CASSRPGPNTGELFF
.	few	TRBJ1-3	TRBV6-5	TGTGCCAGCAGATACGATAAGATGCGCTCTGGAAACACCATATATTTT	CASRYDKMRSGNTIYF
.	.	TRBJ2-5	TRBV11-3	TGTGCCAGCAGGGTCAATCAAGAGACCCAGTACTTC	CASRVNQETQYF
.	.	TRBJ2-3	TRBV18	TGTGCCAGCTCACCCGCTGGTCCTGGCACAGATACGCAGTATTTT	CASSPAGPGTDTQYF
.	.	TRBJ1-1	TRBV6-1	TGTGCCAGCGTAGGCCACCAGACAGGGAACACTGAAGCTTTCTTT	CASVGHQTGNTEAFF
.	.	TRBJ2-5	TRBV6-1	TGTGCCAGCAGTGAAGGACAGGCGACCGCTGAAGAGACCCAGTACTTC	CASSEGQATAEETQYF
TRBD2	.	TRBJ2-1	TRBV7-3	TGTGCCAGCAGCTTATCGACTAGCGGCAATGAGCAGTTCTTC	CASSLSTSGNEQFF
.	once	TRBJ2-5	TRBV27	TGTGCCAGCAGTATAGACCAGTGGGGGAGGTGGGCCCAGTACTTC	CASSIDQWGRWAQYF
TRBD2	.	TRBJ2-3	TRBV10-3	TGTGCCATCAGTACTAGCGGGGGAACAGATACGCAGTATTTT	CAISTSGGTDTQYF
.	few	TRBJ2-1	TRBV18	TGTGCCAGCTCACCTTCTTCCGATGAGCAGTTCTTC	CASSPSSDEQFF
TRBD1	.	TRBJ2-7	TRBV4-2	TGTGCCAGCAGCCGCAAAAACGACAGGGGGGAATCCTACGAGCAGTACTTC	CASSRKNDRGESYEQYF
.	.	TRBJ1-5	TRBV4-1	TGCGCCAGCAGCCAAGATATCCAGGACTGGGGACCCTATCAGCCCCAGCATTTT	CASSQDIQDWGPYQPQHF
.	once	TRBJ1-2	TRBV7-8	TGTGCCAGCAGCTTAGCGCGACAGCCCATCTATGGCTACACCTTC	CASSLARQPIYGYTF
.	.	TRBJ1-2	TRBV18	TGTGCCAGCTCACCTGGACAGCTTTATGGCTACACCTTC	CASSPGQLYGYTF
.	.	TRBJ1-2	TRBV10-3	TGTGCCATCAGTGAGGAGGTATATGGCTACACCTTC	CAISEEVYGYTF
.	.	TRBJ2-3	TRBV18	TGTGCCAGCTCATTGGACCACACAGATACGCAGTATTTT	CASSLDHTDTQYF
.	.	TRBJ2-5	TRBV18	TGTGCCAGCTCGTCGGGTTGGAGCCAAGAGACCCAGTACTTC	CASSSGWSQETQYF
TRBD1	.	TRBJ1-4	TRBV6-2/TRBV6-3	TGTGCCAGCAGTTACCGGACAGGGACTGAAAAACTGTTTTTT	CASSYRTGTEKLFF
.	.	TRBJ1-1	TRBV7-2	TGTGCCAGCAGCGCTTTCCCCCGGGGGATGAGGACTGAAGCTTTCTTT	CASSAFPRGMRTEAFF
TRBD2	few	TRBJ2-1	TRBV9	TGTGCCAGCAGCGTAGGACTAGCGGGAACCTACAATGAGCAGTTCTTC	CASSVGLAGTYNEQFF
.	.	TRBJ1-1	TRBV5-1	TGCGCCAGCAGCTTTACCCCGACAGACGGTACTGAAGCTTTCTTT	CASSFTPTDGTEAFF
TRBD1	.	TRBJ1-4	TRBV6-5	TGTGCCAGCAGTAAGGACAGGGGGCTGCTGTTTTTT	CASSKDRGLLFF
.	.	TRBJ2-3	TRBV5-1	TGCGCCAGCAGCTTGGAAGGGACTTGGGGAGATACGCAGTATTTT	CASSLEGTWGDTQYF
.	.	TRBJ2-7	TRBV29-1	TGCAGCGTTGGAAGGGGGAGGGTTTACGACGAGCAGTACTTC	CSVGRGRVYDEQYF
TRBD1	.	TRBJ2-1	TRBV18	TGTGCCAGCTCACCAAGGACAGGGTCTGAGCAGTTCTTC	CASSPRTGSEQFF
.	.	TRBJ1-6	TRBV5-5	TGTGCCAGCAGCTTCAGGAATTCACCCCTCCACTTT	CASSFRNSPLHF
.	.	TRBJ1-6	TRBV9	TGTGCCAGCAGCGACAGCTCCTATAATTCACCCCTCCACTTT	CASSDSSYNSPLHF
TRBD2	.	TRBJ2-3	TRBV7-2	TGTGCCAGCAGCTTAGGGCCAGCGGGGGGGTTCACAGATACGCAGTATTTT	CASSLGPAGGFTDTQYF
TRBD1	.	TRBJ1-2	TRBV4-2	TGTGCCAGCAGCCAAGATATTGGACAGGGGGCATATGGCTACACCTTC	CASSQDIGQGAYGYTF
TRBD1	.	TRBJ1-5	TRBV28	TGTGCCAGCGGGGACAGGGGGCATGGTCAGCCCCAGCATTTT	CASGDRGHGQPQHF
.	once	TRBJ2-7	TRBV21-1	TGTGCCAGCAGCAAAGCGTGCCTGCGGGCCAGGGCCTACTACGAGCAGTACTTC	CASSKACLRARAYYEQYF
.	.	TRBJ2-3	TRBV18	TGTGCCAGCTCACCTTACAGAAGCACAGATACGCAGTATTTT	CASSPYRSTDTQYF
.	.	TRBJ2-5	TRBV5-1	TGCGCCAGCAGCCTGCCAGGGGCAGGCAGGCAGACCCAGTACTTC	CASSLPGAGRQTQYF
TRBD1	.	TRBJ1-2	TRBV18	TGTGCCAGCTCCCCAACCGGGACAGGGGAACGCTACACCTTC	CASSPTGTGERYTF
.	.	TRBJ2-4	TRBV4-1	TGCGCCAGCAGCCCGAGGGGTCTCCTAAGTGGAAGGGAAAACATTCAGTACTTC	CASSPRGLLSGRENIQYF
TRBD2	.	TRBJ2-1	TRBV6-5	TGTGCCAGCAGTTTTCGACTAGCGGCCTACAATGAGCAGTTCTTC	CASSFRLAAYNEQFF
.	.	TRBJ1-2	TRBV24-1	TGTGCCACCAGTGATAACCACGGGAACAGAAACTATGGCTACACCTTC	CATSDNHGNRNYGYTF
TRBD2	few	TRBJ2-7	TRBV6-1	TGTGCCAGCAGGGAAGTTACCGGGAGGGTAGAGCAGTACTTC	CASREVTGRVEQYF
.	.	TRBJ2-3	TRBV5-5	TGTGCCCCTATGAGGCTACCGTGGGGGGGGGACACAGATACGCAGTGTTTT	CAPMRLPWGGDTDTQCF
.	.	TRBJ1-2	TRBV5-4	TGTGCCAGCAGTCCGGACAGAAACTATGGCTACACCTTC	CASSPDRNYGYTF
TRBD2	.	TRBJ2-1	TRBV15	TGTGCCACCAGCAGGAGGACTAGCGGAAACAATGAGCAGTTCTTC	CATSRRTSGNNEQFF
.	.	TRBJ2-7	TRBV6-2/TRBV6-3	TGTGCCAGCAGTTACTCGATTATAGTCGGATCCTACGAGCAGTACTTC	CASSYSIIVGSYEQYF
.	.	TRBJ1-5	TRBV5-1	TGCGCCAGCAGCCTAGGGACGGATCAGCCCCAGCATTTT	CASSLGTDQPQHF
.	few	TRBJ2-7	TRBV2	TGTGCCAGCAGTCCCGACGGTCCCTACGAGCAGTACTTC	CASSPDGPYEQYF
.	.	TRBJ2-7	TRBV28	TGTGCCAGCAGTCTACCATTCTCCGAGCAGTACTTC	CASSLPFSEQYF